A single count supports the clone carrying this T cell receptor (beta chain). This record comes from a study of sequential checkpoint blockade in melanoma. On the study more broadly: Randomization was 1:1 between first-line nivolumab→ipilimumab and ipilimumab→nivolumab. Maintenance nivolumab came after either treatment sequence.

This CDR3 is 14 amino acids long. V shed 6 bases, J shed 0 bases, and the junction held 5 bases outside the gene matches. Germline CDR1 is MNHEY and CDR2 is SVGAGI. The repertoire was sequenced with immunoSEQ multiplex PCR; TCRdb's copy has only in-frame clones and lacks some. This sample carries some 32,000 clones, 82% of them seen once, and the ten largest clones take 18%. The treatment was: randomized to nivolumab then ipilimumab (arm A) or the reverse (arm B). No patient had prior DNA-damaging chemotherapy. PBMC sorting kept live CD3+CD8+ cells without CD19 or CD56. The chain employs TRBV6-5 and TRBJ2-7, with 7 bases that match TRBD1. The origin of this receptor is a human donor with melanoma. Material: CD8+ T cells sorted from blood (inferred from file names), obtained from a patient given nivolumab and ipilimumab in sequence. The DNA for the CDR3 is TGTGCCAGCAGCGACAGGGCATTCTCCTACGAGCAGTACTTC. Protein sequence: CASSDRAFSYEQYF.